The rows below give T cell receptor beta chains drawn from one sample of a study of T cells in Graves' hyperthyroidism and ophthalmopathy. TCRdb reprocessed the multiplex PCR reads with MiXCR, giving one entry per CDR3 protein. The table lists about 610,000 distinct CDR3 sequences, roughly 15% of them singletons. The sequencing input was blood. The receptors derive from a woman aged 35 to 49 with Graves' ophthalmopathy. Each CDR3 is given with its conserved first and last residue. D genes are given only for firm matches. Expanded clones get a size class; other rows say once, few or many, or leave the size out.

clone size: NA
V gene: TRBV19
D gene: NA
J gene: TRBJ1-2
CDR3 protein: CASSIPFKTGANYGYTF
CDR3 DNA: TGTGCCAGTAGTATACCCTTCAAGACAGGAGCGAACTATGGCTACACCTTC

clone size: many
V gene: TRBV11-2
D gene: NA
J gene: TRBJ1-1
CDR3 protein: CASSPPPAGDEAFF
CDR3 DNA: TGTGCCAGCAGCCCCCCCCCCGCGGGGGATGAAGCTTTCTTT

clone size: NA
V gene: TRBV29-1
D gene: TRBD1
J gene: TRBJ1-3
CDR3 protein: CSARQGSGNTIYF
CDR3 DNA: TGCAGCGCACGACAGGGGAGCGGAAACACCATATATTTT

clone size: many
V gene: TRBV4-1
D gene: NA
J gene: TRBJ2-7
CDR3 protein: CASSQDGGYEQYF
CDR3 DNA: TGCGCCAGCAGCCAAGACGGGGGCTACGAGCAGTACTTC

clone size: many
V gene: TRBV6-2/TRBV6-3
D gene: TRBD2
J gene: TRBJ2-7
CDR3 protein: CASSSGLAGNYEQYF
CDR3 DNA: TGTGCCAGCAGCTCCGGACTAGCGGGCAACTACGAGCAGTACTTC

clone size: many
V gene: TRBV12-3/TRBV12-4
D gene: NA
J gene: TRBJ2-7
CDR3 protein: CASSLQGHGYEQYF
CDR3 DNA: TGTGCCAGCAGTTTACAGGGACACGGTTACGAGCAGTACTTC

clone size: few
V gene: TRBV3-1
D gene: NA
J gene: TRBJ2-7
CDR3 protein: CASSQDLSGALSYEQYF
CDR3 DNA: TGTGCCAGCAGCCAAGATCTTAGTGGCGCACTTTCCTACGAGCAGTACTTC

clone size: many
V gene: TRBV19
D gene: NA
J gene: TRBJ1-2
CDR3 protein: CASSTDQGGADGYTF
CDR3 DNA: TGTGCCAGTAGTACCGATCAAGGAGGTGCGGATGGCTACACCTTC

clone size: many
V gene: TRBV20-1
D gene: NA
J gene: TRBJ2-5
CDR3 protein: CSARPLTVQETQYF
CDR3 DNA: TGCAGTGCTAGGCCCCTAACAGTCCAAGAGACCCAGTACTTC

clone size: many
V gene: TRBV4-3
D gene: NA
J gene: TRBJ1-2
CDR3 protein: CASSQFSGTNYGYTF
CDR3 DNA: TGCGCCAGCAGCCAGTTTTCAGGGACTAACTATGGCTACACCTTC

clone size: NA
V gene: TRBV28
D gene: NA
J gene: TRBJ1-6
CDR3 protein: CASSSGSYNSPLHF
CDR3 DNA: TGTGCCAGCAGTTCGGGCTCCTATAATTCACCCCTCCACTTT

clone size: NA
V gene: TRBV6-1
D gene: TRBD1
J gene: TRBJ2-2
CDR3 protein: CASTTEDRRNTGELFF
CDR3 DNA: TGTGCCAGTACGACCGAGGACAGGCGTAACACCGGGGAGCTGTTTTTT

clone size: few
V gene: TRBV30
D gene: NA
J gene: TRBJ2-2
CDR3 protein: CAWSRRLGELFF
CDR3 DNA: TGTGCCTGGAGCAGACGGCTCGGGGAGCTGTTTTTT

clone size: few
V gene: TRBV28
D gene: NA
J gene: TRBJ2-5
CDR3 protein: CASTERGKETQYF
CDR3 DNA: TGTGCCAGCACCGAACGGGGAAAAGAGACCCAGTACTTC

clone size: many
V gene: TRBV4-1
D gene: NA
J gene: TRBJ1-1
CDR3 protein: CASSQVGLGGNTEAFF
CDR3 DNA: TGCGCCAGCAGCCAAGTAGGACTTGGTGGGAACACTGAAGCTTTCTTT

clone size: few
V gene: TRBV30
D gene: TRBD1
J gene: TRBJ1-5
CDR3 protein: CAWNPGQGAGQPQHF
CDR3 DNA: TGTGCCTGGAACCCGGGACAGGGGGCGGGTCAGCCCCAGCATTTT

clone size: NA
V gene: TRBV9
D gene: NA
J gene: TRBJ2-2
CDR3 protein: CASNSGSDTGELFF
CDR3 DNA: TGTGCCAGCAATTCAGGGTCGGACACCGGGGAGCTGTTTTTT

clone size: few
V gene: TRBV9
D gene: NA
J gene: TRBJ1-1
CDR3 protein: CASSLGWATEAFF
CDR3 DNA: TGTGCCAGCAGCCTCGGGTGGGCGACTGAAGCTTTCTTT

clone size: NA
V gene: TRBV19
D gene: NA
J gene: TRBJ1-1
CDR3 protein: CASSKVHSNTEAFF
CDR3 DNA: TGTGCCAGTAGTAAGGTCCATTCGAACACTGAAGCTTTCTTT

clone size: NA
V gene: TRBV5-1
D gene: NA
J gene: TRBJ2-7
CDR3 protein: CASSLGTGLTYEQYF
CDR3 DNA: TGCGCCAGCAGCTTGGGTACAGGACTAACCTACGAGCAGTACTTC

clone size: few
V gene: TRBV5-1
D gene: NA
J gene: TRBJ1-1
CDR3 protein: CASSLVGRAGTEAFF
CDR3 DNA: TGCGCCAGCAGCTTGGTTGGCAGGGCTGGCACTGAAGCTTTCTTT

clone size: many
V gene: TRBV6-2/TRBV6-3
D gene: NA
J gene: TRBJ2-7
CDR3 protein: CASSYGPHTYEQYF
CDR3 DNA: TGTGCCAGCAGCTACGGGCCGCATACCTACGAGCAGTACTTC

clone size: NA
V gene: TRBV12-3/TRBV12-4
D gene: TRBD2
J gene: TRBJ2-7
CDR3 protein: CASSLDSGGLSSYEQYF
CDR3 DNA: TGTGCCAGCAGTTTAGATAGCGGGGGCTTGAGCTCCTACGAGCAGTACTTC

clone size: NA
V gene: TRBV27
D gene: NA
J gene: TRBJ1-5
CDR3 protein: CVSSLIANQPQHF
CDR3 DNA: TGTGTTAGCAGTTTAATCGCCAATCAGCCCCAGCATTTT

clone size: few
V gene: TRBV27
D gene: TRBD1
J gene: TRBJ2-5
CDR3 protein: CASRDRGRGQETQYF
CDR3 DNA: TGTGCCAGCAGAGACAGGGGGCGAGGGCAAGAGACCCAGTACTTC

clone size: NA
V gene: TRBV27
D gene: NA
J gene: TRBJ2-7
CDR3 protein: CASSLTGSLYSYEQYF
CDR3 DNA: TGTGCCAGCAGTTTAACAGGATCTCTCTACTCCTACGAGCAGTACTTC

clone size: NA
V gene: TRBV5-4
D gene: NA
J gene: TRBJ2-5
CDR3 protein: CASSYRHRGTQYF
CDR3 DNA: TGTGCCAGCAGCTACCGGCACCGGGGGACCCAGTACTTC

clone size: few
V gene: TRBV5-1
D gene: TRBD2
J gene: TRBJ2-2
CDR3 protein: CASGLLAGGTGELFF
CDR3 DNA: TGCGCCAGCGGACTCCTAGCGGGAGGGACCGGGGAGCTGTTTTTT

clone size: few
V gene: TRBV7-9
D gene: NA
J gene: TRBJ2-7
CDR3 protein: CASSSAKPGDYEQYF
CDR3 DNA: TGTGCCAGCAGCTCAGCGAAACCAGGGGACTACGAGCAGTACTTC

clone size: many
V gene: TRBV6-2/TRBV6-3
D gene: NA
J gene: TRBJ1-1
CDR3 protein: CASSLPGDEAFF
CDR3 DNA: TGTGCCAGCAGCTTACCAGGGGACGAAGCTTTCTTT

clone size: NA
V gene: TRBV20-1
D gene: NA
J gene: TRBJ2-5
CDR3 protein: CSANPDAQETQYF
CDR3 DNA: TGCAGTGCTAACCCCGACGCCCAAGAGACCCAGTACTTC

clone size: NA
V gene: TRBV7-2
D gene: NA
J gene: TRBJ1-2
CDR3 protein: CASRGKGANYGYTF
CDR3 DNA: TGTGCCAGCAGGGGGAAAGGGGCTAACTATGGCTACACCTTC

clone size: many
V gene: TRBV28
D gene: NA
J gene: TRBJ2-7
CDR3 protein: CASSLRDKYEQYF
CDR3 DNA: TGTGCCAGCAGTCTCCGGGACAAATACGAGCAGTACTTC

clone size: once
V gene: TRBV5-5
D gene: NA
J gene: TRBJ1-1
CDR3 protein: CASSLAWTNTEAFF
CDR3 DNA: TGTGCCAGCAGCTTGGCCTGGACGAACACTGAAGCTTTCTTT

clone size: many
V gene: TRBV28
D gene: NA
J gene: TRBJ1-2
CDR3 protein: CASSLGTGRYGYTF
CDR3 DNA: TGTGCCAGCAGTTTGGGCACAGGGCGCTATGGCTACACCTTC

clone size: NA
V gene: TRBV28
D gene: NA
J gene: TRBJ2-3
CDR3 protein: CASSFVETYTDTQYF
CDR3 DNA: TGTGCCAGCAGTTTCGTGGAGACATACACAGATACGCAGTATTTT

clone size: many
V gene: TRBV12-3/TRBV12-4
D gene: TRBD1
J gene: TRBJ1-2
CDR3 protein: CASSLSAGQRIGYTF
CDR3 DNA: TGTGCCAGCAGTTTGTCTGCGGGACAGAGAATTGGCTACACCTTC

clone size: many
V gene: TRBV20-1
D gene: NA
J gene: TRBJ2-5
CDR3 protein: CSLGQRGETQYF
CDR3 DNA: TGCAGTCTGGGACAGCGGGGGGAGACCCAGTACTTC